The 10 T cell receptor beta chains below all came from one sample that was sequenced in a study of T cell responses to AZD1222 COVID-19 vaccine. Assay: immunoSEQ multiplex PCR; the TCRdb copy retains only in-frame clones and omits some. This table has about 140,000 clones, 80% to 90% appearing once. The sequences come from peripheral blood, collected on day 0 of AZD1222 vaccination. The receptor set was obtained from an adult in good health.

CDR3: CASSLGAVSISGNTIYF. The CDR3 region has the DNA TGTGCCAGCAGCCTCGGGGCTGTTAGCATCTCTGGAAACACCATATATTTT. V usage is TRBV7-8 and J usage is TRBJ1-3, with D perhaps matching TRBD1 (5 bases). The ends were cut back, 5 bases at V and 0 bases at J, with 17 bases in the middle. CDR1 SGHVS and CDR2 FQNEAQ come from the germline V gene. The CDR3 has 17 amino acids.

The chain carries TRBV4-3 and TRBJ1-1, with D unclear. The V and J ends lost 2 bases and 0 bases respectively, with 4 bases between them. The CDR3 extends over 13 amino acids. Per germline, CDR1 LGHNA and CDR2 YSLEER. CDR3 in DNA: TGCGCCAGCAGCCAACGGTTGAACACTGAAGCTTTCTTT. Amino acid sequence: CASSQRLNTEAFF.

The chain combines TRBV30 with TRBJ2-7; 12 bases are a match to TRBD2. V gave up 5 bases and J gave up 2 bases; unmatched junction bases: 1. Germline values: CDR1 GTSNPN, CDR2 SVGIG (reference sequence). This CDR3 spans 13 amino acids. The CDR3 DNA sequence: TGTGCCTGGGGACTAGCGGGAACCTACGAGCAGTACTTC. The encoded protein is CAWGLAGTYEQYF.

This clone came up a few times. Other nucleotide sequences in the sample specify the same CDR3. The rearrangement joins TRBV21-1 to TRBJ2-2; the tabulated D call, TRBD2, remains unverified against the DNA. TRBV21-1 is termed a pseudogene. CDR3 size: 18 residues. The CDR3 protein is CASSTTSGRADRNGELFF. CDR3 nucleotides: TGTGCCAGCAGCACGACTAGCGGGAGGGCCGATAGGAACGGGGAGCTGTTTTTT.

This chain uses TRBV10-3 with TRBJ1-1, with unresolved D. In germline, CDR1 is ENHRY, CDR2 SYGVKD. The CDR3 contains 16 residues. Trimming took off 6 bases at V and 4 bases at J, with 21 bases between the two ends. The CDR3 nucleotides are TGTGCCATCAGGAAGGAAACCGGACTTTCGGGCACTGAAGCTTTCTTT. Protein product: CAIRKETGLSGTEAFF.

The chain is built from TRBV7-2 and TRBJ1-2, with 8 bases lining up with TRBD1. After removal of 4 bases from V and 4 bases from J, the junction contained 11 bases not matched to a gene. The CDR3 covers 16 residues. The germline V gene encodes CDR1 SGHTA and CDR2 FQGNSA. This CDR3 is CASSYLTGGTTYGYTF. In nucleotides, the CDR3 is TGTGCCAGCAGCTACCTTACAGGGGGGACTACCTATGGCTACACCTTC. Drawing the rest from reference TRBV7-2 and TRBJ1-2, the complete variable domain is GAGVSQSPSNKVTEKGKDVELRCDPISGHTALYWYRQSLGQGLEFLIYFQGNSAPDKSGLPSDRFSAERTGGSVSTLTIQRTQQEDSAVYLCASSYLTGGTTYGYTFGSGTRLTVV.

This chain uses TRBV4-2 with TRBJ1-1, with 7 nucleotides matching TRBD1. The CDR3 consists of 16 residues. In germline, CDR1 is LGHNA, CDR2 YNFKEQ. The V gene end was trimmed by 0 bases and the J gene end by 4 bases; junction bases not matched to a gene: 8. The CDR3 here is CASSQDRGGAGTEAFF. In DNA, the CDR3 is TGTGCCAGCAGCCAAGATAGAGGGGGCGCGGGCACTGAAGCTTTCTTT.

J is TRBJ2-1 and V is TRBV4-2, with a possible D match to TRBD2 (6 bases). Deletions cut 5 bases from V and 10 bases from J, with 18 bases between. The CDR3 runs 14 residues. Germline CDR1 is LGHNA and CDR2 is YNFKEQ. CDR3 sequence: CASSWVEEGREQFF. In DNA form, the CDR3 reads TGTGCCAGCAGCTGGGTGGAGGAGGGCCGCGAGCAGTTCTTC.

The CDR3 is CASSPAYLAETQYF. The CDR3 DNA sequence: TGTGCCAGCTCGCCGGCGTATCTTGCCGAGACCCAGTACTTC. The gene calls are TRBV18 and TRBJ2-5; no reliable D call. Germline V gene data show CDR1 as KGHSH and CDR2 as LQKENI. This CDR3 has 14 residues. The V gene lost 6 bases and the J gene lost 5 bases, with 16 bases spanning the gap.

This CDR3 reads CASSRVGWETQYF. Here the CDR3 DNA reads TGCGCCAGCAGTCGCGTAGGGTGGGAGACCCAGTACTTC. The gene calls are TRBV23-1 and TRBJ2-5; D is undetermined. TRBV23-1 is an ORF, and what it does is uncertain. This CDR3 contains 13 residues. V lost 4 bases and J 5 bases, leaving 11 bases between the germline ends.